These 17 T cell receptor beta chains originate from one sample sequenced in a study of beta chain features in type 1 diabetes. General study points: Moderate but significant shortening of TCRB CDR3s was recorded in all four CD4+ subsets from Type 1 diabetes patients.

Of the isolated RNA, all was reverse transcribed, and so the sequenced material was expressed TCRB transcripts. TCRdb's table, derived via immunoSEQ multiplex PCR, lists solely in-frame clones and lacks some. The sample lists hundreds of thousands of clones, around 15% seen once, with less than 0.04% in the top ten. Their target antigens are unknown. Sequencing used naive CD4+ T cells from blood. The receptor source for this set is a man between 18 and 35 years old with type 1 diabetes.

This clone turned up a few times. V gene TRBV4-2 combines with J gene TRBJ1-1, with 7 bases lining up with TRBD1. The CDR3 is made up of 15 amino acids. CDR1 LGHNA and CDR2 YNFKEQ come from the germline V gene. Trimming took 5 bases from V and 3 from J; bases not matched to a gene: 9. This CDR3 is CASSYFEGADTEAFF. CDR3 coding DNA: TGTGCCAGCAGCTACTTCGAGGGGGCGGACACTGAAGCTTTCTTT.

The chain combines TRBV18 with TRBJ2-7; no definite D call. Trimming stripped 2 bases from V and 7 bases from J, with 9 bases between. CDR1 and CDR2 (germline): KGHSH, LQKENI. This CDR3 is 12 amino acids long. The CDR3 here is CASSPVPIEQYF. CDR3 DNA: TGTGCCAGCTCACCAGTCCCCATTGAGCAGTACTTC.

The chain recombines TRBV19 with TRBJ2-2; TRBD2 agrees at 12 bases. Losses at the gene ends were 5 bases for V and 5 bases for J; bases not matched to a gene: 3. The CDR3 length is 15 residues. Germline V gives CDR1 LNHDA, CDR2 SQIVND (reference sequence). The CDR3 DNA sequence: TGTGCCAGTAGTCGACTAGCGGGAGCTACCGGGGAGCTGTTTTTT. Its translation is CASSRLAGATGELFF.

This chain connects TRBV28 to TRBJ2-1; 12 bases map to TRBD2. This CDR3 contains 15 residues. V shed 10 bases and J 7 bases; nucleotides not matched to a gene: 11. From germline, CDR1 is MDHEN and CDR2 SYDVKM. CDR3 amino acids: CATASGGALENEQFF. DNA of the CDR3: TGTGCCACGGCTAGCGGGGGGGCCCTGGAGAATGAGCAGTTCTTC.

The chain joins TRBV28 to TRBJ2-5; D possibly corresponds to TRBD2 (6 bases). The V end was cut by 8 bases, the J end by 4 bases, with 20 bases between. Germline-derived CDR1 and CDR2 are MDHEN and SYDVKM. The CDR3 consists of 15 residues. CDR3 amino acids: CASGTTAGRRETQYF. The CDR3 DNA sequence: TGTGCCAGCGGAACGACGGCAGGGAGGCGAGAGACCCAGTACTTC.

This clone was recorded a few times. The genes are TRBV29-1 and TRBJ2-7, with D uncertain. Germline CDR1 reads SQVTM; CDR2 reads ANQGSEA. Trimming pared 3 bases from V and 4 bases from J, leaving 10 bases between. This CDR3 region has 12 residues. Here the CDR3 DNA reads TGCAGCGTTGATACTCCTTCTTACGAGCAGTACTTC. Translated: CSVDTPSYEQYF.

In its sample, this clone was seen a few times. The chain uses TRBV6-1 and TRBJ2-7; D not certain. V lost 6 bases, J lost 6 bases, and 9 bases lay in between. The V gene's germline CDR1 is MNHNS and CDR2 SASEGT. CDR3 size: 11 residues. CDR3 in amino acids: CASRVLFEQYF. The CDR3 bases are TGTGCCAGCAGGGTCCTTTTCGAGCAGTACTTC.

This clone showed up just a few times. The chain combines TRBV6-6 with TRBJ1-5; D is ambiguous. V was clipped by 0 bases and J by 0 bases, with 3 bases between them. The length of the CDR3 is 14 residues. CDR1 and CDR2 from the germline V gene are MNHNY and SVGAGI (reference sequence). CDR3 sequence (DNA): TGTGCCAGCAGTTACTCGAATAGCAATCAGCCCCAGCATTTT. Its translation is CASSYSNSNQPQHF.

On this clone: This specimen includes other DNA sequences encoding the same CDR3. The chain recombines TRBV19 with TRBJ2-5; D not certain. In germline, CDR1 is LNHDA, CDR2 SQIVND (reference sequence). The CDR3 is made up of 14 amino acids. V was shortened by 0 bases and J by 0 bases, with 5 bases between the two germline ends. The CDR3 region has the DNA TGTGCCAGTAGTATAGACGGGTACCAAGAGACCCAGTACTTC. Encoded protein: CASSIDGYQETQYF.

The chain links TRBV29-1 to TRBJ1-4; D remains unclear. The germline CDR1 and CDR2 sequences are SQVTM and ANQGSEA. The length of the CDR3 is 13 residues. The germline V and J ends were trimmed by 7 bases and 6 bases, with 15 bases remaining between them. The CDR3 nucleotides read TGCAGCGCTCGCTCGCGGGCGGATGAAAAACTGTTTTTT. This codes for CSARSRADEKLFF. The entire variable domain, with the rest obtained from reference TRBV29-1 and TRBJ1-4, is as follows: SAVISQKPSRDICQRGTSLTIQCQVDSQVTMMFWYRQQPGQSLTLIATANQGSEATYESGFVIDKFPISRPNLTFSTLTVSNMSPEDSSIYLCSARSRADEKLFFGSGTQLSVL.

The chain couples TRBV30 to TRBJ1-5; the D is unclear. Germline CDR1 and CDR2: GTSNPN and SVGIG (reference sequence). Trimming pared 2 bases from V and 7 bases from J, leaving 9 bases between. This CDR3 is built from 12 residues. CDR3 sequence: CAWSYAGQPQHF. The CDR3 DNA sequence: TGTGCCTGGAGTTACGCTGGCCAGCCCCAGCATTTT.

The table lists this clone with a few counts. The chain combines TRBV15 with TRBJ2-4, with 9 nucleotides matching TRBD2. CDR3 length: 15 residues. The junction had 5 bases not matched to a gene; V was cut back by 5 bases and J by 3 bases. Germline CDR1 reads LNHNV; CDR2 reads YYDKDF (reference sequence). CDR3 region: CATSPWTSDKNIQYF. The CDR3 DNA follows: TGTGCCACCAGCCCCTGGACTAGCGACAAAAACATTCAGTACTTC.

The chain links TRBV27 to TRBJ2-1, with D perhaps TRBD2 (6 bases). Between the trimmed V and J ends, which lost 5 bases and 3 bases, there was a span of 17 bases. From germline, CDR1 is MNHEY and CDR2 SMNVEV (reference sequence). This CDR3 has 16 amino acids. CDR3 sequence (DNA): TGTGCCAGCAGTCCATCTCTTGGGGGAGGCTACAATGAGCAGTTCTTC. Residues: CASSPSLGGGYNEQFF.

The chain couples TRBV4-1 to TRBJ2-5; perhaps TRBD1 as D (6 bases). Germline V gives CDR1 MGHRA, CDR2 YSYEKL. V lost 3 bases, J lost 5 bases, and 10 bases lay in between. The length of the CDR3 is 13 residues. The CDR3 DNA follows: TGCGCCAGCAGCCAGACAGGCGAGGAGACCCAGTACTTC. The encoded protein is CASSQTGEETQYF.

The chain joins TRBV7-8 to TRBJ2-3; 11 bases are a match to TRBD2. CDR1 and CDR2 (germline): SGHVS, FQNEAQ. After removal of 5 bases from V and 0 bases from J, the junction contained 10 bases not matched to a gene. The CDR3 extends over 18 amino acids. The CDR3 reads CASSRLTTSGVSTDTQYF. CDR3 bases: TGTGCCAGCAGCCGCCTCACGACTAGCGGGGTGAGCACAGATACGCAGTATTTT.

The CDR3 protein is CASSLAFRGWDTQYF. The DNA of the CDR3 is TGCGCCAGCAGCTTGGCCTTCAGGGGATGGGATACGCAGTATTTT. This rearrangement joins TRBV5-1 to TRBJ2-3; D may be TRBD1 (6 bases). Trimming removed 0 bases from V and 6 bases from J, with 14 bases in between. CDR3 length: 15 residues. The germline gives CDR1 SGHRS, CDR2 YFSETQ.

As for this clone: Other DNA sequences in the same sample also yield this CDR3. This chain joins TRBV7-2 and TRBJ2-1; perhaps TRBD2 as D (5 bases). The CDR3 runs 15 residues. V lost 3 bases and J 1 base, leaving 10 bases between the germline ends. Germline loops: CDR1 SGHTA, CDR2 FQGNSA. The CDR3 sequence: CASSLAGVSYNEQFF. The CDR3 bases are TGTGCCAGCAGCTTGGCCGGGGTGTCCTACAATGAGCAGTTCTTC.